These 18 T cell receptor beta chains were all obtained from the same sample, sequenced in a study of blood T cell repertoires in COVID-19. The repertoire was sequenced with immunoSEQ multiplex PCR; TCRdb's copy has only in-frame clones and lacks some. Among 110,000 or so clones, around 89% were seen once, and the ten largest hold 1.1%. Sequencing was carried out using peripheral blood. Every receptor here comes from a human donor in a cohort sampled during active COVID-19.

V and J are TRBV5-4 and TRBJ2-5, with a possible D match to TRBD1 (6 bases). V shed 4 bases and J shed 2 bases, with 18 bases lying between them. This CDR3 contains 16 residues. Looked up from germline, CDR1 is SGHNT and CDR2 is YYREEE (reference sequence). The CDR3 nucleotides read TGTGCCAGCAGCAAATCCGGGACATCTAAACAAGAGACCCAGTACTTC. Translation gives CASSKSGTSKQETQYF.

V is TRBV11-2 and J is TRBJ2-3; 7 bases match TRBD2. The CDR3 length is 15 residues. V gave up 0 bases and J gave up 2 bases; unmatched junction bases: 2. Germline V gene sequence: CDR1 SGHAT, CDR2 FQNNGV. The CDR3 nucleotides are TGTGCCAGCAGCTTAGAGGGAGGGGTCACAGATACGCAGTATTTT. Translation gives CASSLEGGVTDTQYF.

The CDR3 DNA reads as TGCAGTGCTAGTTTCCCTAGCGGGGGTGGTTCGGCAGATACGCAGTATTTT. This gives the protein CSASFPSGGGSADTQYF. The chain recombines TRBV20-1 with TRBJ2-3; TRBD2 matches 10 bases. Germline lookup yields CDR1 DFQATT and CDR2 SNEGSKA (reference sequence). The CDR3 runs 17 residues. V dropped 3 bases and J dropped 4; count of bases not matched to a gene: 13.

The V and J genes are TRBV5-6 and TRBJ2-5; maybe TRBD1 (5 bases). The CDR3 runs to 15 residues. Trimming pared 6 bases from V and 4 bases from J, leaving 19 bases between. Germline lookup yields CDR1 SGHDT and CDR2 YYEEEE. The CDR3 spells CASNPTGRAGETQYF. In DNA form, the CDR3 reads TGTGCCAGCAACCCTACGGGCAGGGCTGGAGAGACCCAGTACTTC.

The V call is TRBV5-6, the J call TRBJ1-2, with TRBD1 as a possible D gene (6 bases). V was trimmed by 4 bases and J by 4 bases, leaving 11 bases between them. CDR1 is SGHDT and CDR2 is YYEEEE in the germline V gene. The CDR3 runs to 13 residues. CDR3 in amino acids: CASSPGQTYGYTF. The CDR3, as DNA: TGTGCCAGCAGCCCAGGACAGACCTATGGCTACACCTTC.

The CDR3 region is CASSPGTGNTEAFF. As DNA, the CDR3 is TGTGCCAGCAGCCCCGGGACAGGGAACACTGAAGCTTTCTTT. This chain joins TRBV5-4 and TRBJ1-1; 8 bases map to TRBD1. Germline V gene lookup returns CDR1 SGHNT and CDR2 YYREEE (reference sequence). The length of the CDR3 is 14 residues. Losses at the gene ends were 4 bases for V and 1 base for J; bases not matched to a gene: 3.

The gene calls are TRBV7-9 and TRBJ2-1; 9 bases agree with TRBD1. The germline V gene encodes CDR1 SEHNR and CDR2 FQNEAQ (reference sequence). The CDR3 runs 17 residues. The trim removed 5 bases at V and 1 base at J, leaving 9 bases unmatched. The CDR3 nucleotides are TGTGCCAGCAGCGCCCGAGGACAGGGGCGGTCCTACAATGAGCAGTTCTTC. It translates to CASSARGQGRSYNEQFF.

The rearrangement joins TRBV10-3 to TRBJ2-5; 12 positions match TRBD2. The germline gives CDR1 ENHRY, CDR2 SYGVKD. V gave up 10 bases and J gave up 3 bases; unmatched junction bases: 9. The CDR3 runs 15 residues. In DNA form, the CDR3 reads TGTGCCACCCGCTCGCGACTAGCGGGGGAAGAGACCCAGTACTTC. Translation: CATRSRLAGEETQYF.

This chain links TRBV5-1 with TRBJ2-7; no clear D gene. Trimming took off 3 bases at V and 0 bases at J, with 10 bases between the two ends. Germline V CDR1 and CDR2: SGHRS, YFSETQ. The CDR3 is 14 amino acids. The CDR3 spells CASSYNSNSYEQYF. As DNA, the CDR3 is TGCGCCAGCAGCTATAATAGTAACTCCTACGAGCAGTACTTC.

This chain uses TRBV6-1 with TRBJ2-2, with TRBD1 as a possible D gene (5 bases). V was clipped by 1 base and J by 2 bases, with 8 bases between them. CDR1 is MNHNS, CDR2 SASEGT, per germline. The CDR3 has 15 residues. CDR3 in amino acids: CASSEVRANTGELFF. Written as DNA, the CDR3 is TGTGCCAGCAGTGAAGTCAGGGCAAACACCGGGGAGCTGTTTTTT.

The chain employs TRBV10-3 and TRBJ1-1; D remains ambiguous. Germline-derived CDR1 and CDR2 are ENHRY and SYGVKD. V was shortened by 3 bases and J by 1 base, with 6 bases between the two germline ends. CDR3 length equals 13 residues. The CDR3 region is CAISDLPNTEAFF. The CDR3 nucleotides are TGTGCCATCAGTGACCTTCCGAACACTGAAGCTTTCTTT.

V usage is TRBV23-1 and J usage is TRBJ2-5, with 11 positions matching TRBD2. TRBV23-1 is assigned to the ORF class and has an uncertain function. This CDR3 contains 18 residues. The junction had 15 bases not matched to a gene; V was cut back by 4 bases and J by 5 bases. The CDR3 DNA reads TGCGCCAGCAGTCCGCCCCTCATTAGCGGGGGGGCCTCGGAGACCCAGTACTTC. It encodes CASSPPLISGGASETQYF.

The chain has TRBV20-1 and TRBJ2-5; D not resolved. Germline-derived CDR1 and CDR2 are DFQATT and SNEGSKA (reference sequence). V lost 3 bases and J lost 2, with 10 bases in between. The CDR3 is made up of 13 amino acids. The CDR3 reads CSASTGAQETQYF. The CDR3 nucleotides are TGCAGTGCTAGTACCGGTGCTCAAGAGACCCAGTACTTC.

V and J are TRBV19 and TRBJ1-1; a weak D match, TRBD1 (6 bases). This CDR3 comprises 13 residues. Germline V lookup: CDR1 LNHDA, CDR2 SQIVND (reference sequence). V gave up 4 bases and J gave up 7 bases, with 13 bases separating them. CDR3: CASSSDRSGEAFF. CDR3 nucleotides: TGTGCCAGTAGTAGCGACAGGTCCGGTGAAGCTTTCTTT.

The CDR3 nucleotides are TGTGCCAGTAGGGGGACAGGGCGGGTCAATGAGCAGTTCTTC. It is translated as CASRGTGRVNEQFF. This chain uses TRBV19 with TRBJ2-1; TRBD1 agrees at 9 bases. The CDR3 covers 14 residues. Per germline, CDR1 LNHDA and CDR2 SQIVND (reference sequence). V was clipped by 6 bases and J by 6 bases; unmatched bases: 6.

The chain employs TRBV6-5 and TRBJ1-2; 11 bases fit TRBD1. Trimming took 1 base from V and 8 from J; bases not matched to a gene: 9. Germline assignment: CDR1 MNHEY and CDR2 SVGAGI. This CDR3 comprises 16 residues. The CDR3 DNA is TGTGCCAGCAGTTACTGGGGCGGACAGGGGGCGGGAGGCTACACCTTC. This encodes CASSYWGGQGAGGYTF.

The V and J genes are TRBV4-2 and TRBJ2-1; TRBD2 matches at 7 bases. J gave up 9 bases and V 1 base, and 3 bases lay outside the gene matches. The CDR3 loop spans 13 amino acids. The V gene's germline CDR1 is LGHNA and CDR2 YNFKEQ. CDR3 loop: CASSQVGGGEQFF. The DNA for the CDR3 is TGTGCCAGCAGCCAAGTAGGCGGGGGTGAGCAGTTCTTC.

The chain uses TRBV14 and TRBJ1-2, with D perhaps matching TRBD1 (5 bases). The CDR3 sequence is 14 residues long. Trimming took 4 bases from V and 8 from J, leaving 17 bases between them. CDR1 and CDR2 (germline): SGHDN, FVKESK. CDR3 loop: CASSPAPGESGYTF. CDR3 DNA: TGTGCCAGCAGCCCAGCTCCGGGGGAGTCAGGCTACACCTTC.